The present entry profiles one T cell receptor beta chain with its context. Its antigen is currently not known. A much larger clone lies one base from this, so it may be a read error. This specimen comes from a study of molecular identifiers for immune sequencing clone quantification (dated 2018 in TCRdb). In terms of the full investigation: For a replicate experiment, RNA from around 20,000 or 100,000 naive CD8 T cells was divided into five aliquots, of which four were sequenced. The study was a methods study using CD8 T cells to benchmark molecular-identifier clustering-based TCR repertoire sequencing (MIDCIRS) and TCR RNA copy counting. Broader findings and caveats from the paper: The naive libraries included spiked-in Jurkat TCR RNA (about nine copies' worth), and this Jurkat TCR RNA is not part of the donor repertoire. In CMV-specific effector cells, clones with more than 20 RNA copies accounted for over 97% of molecules, whereas in naive cells such clones accounted for under 1%. Highly expanded clone sizes could be underestimated because identical TCR molecules may share a barcode. Even against a background of roughly 1 million naive CD8 T cells, spiked-in Jurkat TCR RNA amounting to a single cell's worth was reported to be detectable. Modeling indicated about 3.1 TCR RNA copies recovered per cell, compared with 7.5 to 10 by digital PCR, which implies a capture efficiency of approximately 30%. Without barcode sub-clustering, chimeric consensus sequences inflated TCR diversity; chimeras reached as high as 47%.

From a lookup of the germline V gene, CDR1 and CDR2 are MGHDK and SYGVNS. The CDR3 contains 14 residues, cysteine and phenylalanine counted. Here the CDR3 DNA is all that survives: 42 bases in frame from base 1. V gives up 8 bases and J gives up 8 bases, and the segment between their germline ends measures 21 bases. The method behind the library was PCR. The reads were generated on an Illumina HiSeq 4000. Bulk TCR libraries were generated as previously described, with the TCR primers listed in Table S5 used. Total RNA was purified with the Qiagen AllPrep DNA/RNA kit. Before analysis, reads from multiple sequencing runs of the same library were pooled. Per the original workflow: Reads were retained only if the reads had an exact TCR constant sequence, and the retained reads were trimmed to 150 nt and grouped according to their 12-nt molecular barcodes. Reads within each barcode group were sub-clustered using a 15% Levenshtein threshold, and quality-weighted consensus sequences were constructed for each RNA molecule. Non-functional sequences were removed, as were lower-count sequences one edit away from another. Barcode sub-clusters with fewer than 20% of the maximum read count were removed, based on fitting two negative binomial distributions. Using fastp at Q25 and MiXCR, TCRdb reprocessed the public reads and kept productive beta chains. When rows share a CDR3 protein, they turn into one entry using the most common DNA and genes. The V and J calls were determined by TCRdb, not by the authors. Here the sample has about half a million distinct CDR3 sequences; about a fifth occur a single time. The ten most abundant clones make up around 0.86% of the sample.

Libraries of naive CD8 T cells were built from anywhere between about 17,000 and 1,000,000 sorted cells, with 10%, 30% or 50% of the purified RNA used. On a BD FACSAria II, naive CD8 T cells were FACS-sorted as CD8+CD4-CCR7+CD45RA+ and collected into RLT Plus buffer. To test detection sensitivity, Jurkat RNA equal to ten TCR copies was added to samples of roughly 17,000-1,100,000 naive CD8 T cells. Enrichment of CD8 T cells was done with RosetteSep CD8+ T Cell Enrichment Cocktail plus Ficoll-Paque, and ACK red cell lysis came afterward. Recombination linked TRBV25-1 to TRBJ2-5, with the D call perhaps TRBD1 or TRBD2, as 5 bases match in each case. The receptor was derived from a human donor in good health. Some libraries in this study had Jurkat cell RNA spiked in. The sample taken for sequencing was naive CD8+ T cells from blood, with Jurkat cell RNA spiked in. This sample's cell subset or site label indicates: FACS-sorted CD8+CD4-CCR7+CD45RA+ naive T cells. The sequence in DNA is TGTGCCAGCGGTGCACCGGGACCGTTTGAAACCCAGTACTTC. Protein translation: CASGAPGPFETQYF.